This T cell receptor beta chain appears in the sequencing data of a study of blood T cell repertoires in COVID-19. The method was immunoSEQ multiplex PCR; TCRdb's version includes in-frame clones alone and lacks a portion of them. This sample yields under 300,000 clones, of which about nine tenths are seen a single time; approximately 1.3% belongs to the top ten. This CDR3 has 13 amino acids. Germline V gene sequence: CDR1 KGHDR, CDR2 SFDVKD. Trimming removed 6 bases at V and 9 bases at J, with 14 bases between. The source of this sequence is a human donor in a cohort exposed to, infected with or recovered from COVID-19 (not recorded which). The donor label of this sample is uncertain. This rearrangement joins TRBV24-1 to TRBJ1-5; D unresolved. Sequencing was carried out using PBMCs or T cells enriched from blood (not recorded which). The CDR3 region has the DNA TGTGCCACCAGTCCCGAGGGCTTATGGCCCCAGCATTTT. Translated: CATSPEGLWPQHF.